This TCR beta chain was captured by sequencing in a study of Ad26.COV2.S vaccination and SARS-CoV-2 variants. General study points: The study found higher spike-specific TCR breadth in vaccine than placebo recipients. Recipients of vaccine and of placebo showed similar breadth of their non-spike TCR repertoires.

On this clone itself: The antigen is undetermined.

Trimming took 4 bases from V and 8 from J, leaving 7 bases between them. The CDR3 has 11 amino acids. Germline CDR1 is SGDLS and CDR2 is YYNGEE. This table comes from immunoSEQ multiplex PCR, and its TCRdb copy is limited to in-frame clones, with some not included. The table lists a few hundred thousand clones, around nine tenths of them singletons. The treatment here: about 20 received Ad26.COV2.S at low or high dose, single or two shots; 5 received placebo; per-sample allocation not given. After the first vaccine or placebo injection, samples were drawn on day 63. The rearrangement uses TRBV9 and TRBJ2-1; D uncertain. This receptor was identified in a person aged 18-65 years who received the Ad26.COV2.S COVID-19 vaccine or a placebo. Sequences were derived from peripheral blood, sampled in a trial of Ad26.COV2.S vaccine versus placebo. The CDR3 region has the DNA TGTGCCAGCAGCCCTGGGTATGAGCAGTTCTTC. Its protein product is CASSPGYEQFF.